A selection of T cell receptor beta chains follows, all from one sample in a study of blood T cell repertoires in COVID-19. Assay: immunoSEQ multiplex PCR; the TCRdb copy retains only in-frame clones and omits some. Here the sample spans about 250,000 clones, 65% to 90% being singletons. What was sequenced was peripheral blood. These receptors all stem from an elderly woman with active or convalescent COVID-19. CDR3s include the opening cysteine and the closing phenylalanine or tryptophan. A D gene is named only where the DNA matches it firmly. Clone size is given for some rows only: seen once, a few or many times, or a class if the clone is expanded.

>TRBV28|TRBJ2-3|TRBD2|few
CASSFLSGRVYF
TGTGCCAGCAGTTTTCTGAGCGGGAGGGTTTATTTT
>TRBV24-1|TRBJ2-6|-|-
CATSDPDSPGANVLTF
TGTGCCACCAGTGATCCGGACAGCCCTGGGGCCAACGTCCTGACTTTC
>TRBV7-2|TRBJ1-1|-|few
CASSSTFRDDTEAFF
TGTGCCAGCAGCTCGACCTTCAGGGATGACACTGAAGCTTTCTTT
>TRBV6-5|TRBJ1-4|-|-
CASSRTQTIEKLFF
TGTGCCAGCAGTAGGACACAAACTATTGAAAAACTGTTTTTT
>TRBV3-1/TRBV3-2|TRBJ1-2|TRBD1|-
CASSQDGTGGWGYTF
TGTGCCAGCAGCCAAGATGGTACAGGGGGCTGGGGCTACACCTTC
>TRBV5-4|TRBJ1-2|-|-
CASSSAGGIINGYTF
TGTGCCAGCAGCTCAGCGGGGGGAATAATAAATGGCTACACCTTC
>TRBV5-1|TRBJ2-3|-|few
CASSLVRAGDTQYF
TGCGCCAGCAGCTTGGTCAGGGCCGGTGATACGCAGTATTTT
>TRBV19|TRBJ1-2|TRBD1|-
CASRRTGEGYTF
TGTGCCAGTAGGAGGACAGGGGAGGGCTACACCTTC
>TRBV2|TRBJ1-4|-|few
CASSEYTGDWDEKLFF
TGTGCCAGCAGTGAATACACCGGGGATTGGGATGAAAAACTGTTTTTT
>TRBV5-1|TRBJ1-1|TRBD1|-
CASSIQGLSTEAFF
TGCGCCAGCAGCATACAGGGGCTGAGCACTGAAGCTTTCTTT
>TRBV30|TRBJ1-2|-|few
CAWSVGRGNYGYTF
TGTGCCTGGAGTGTAGGGAGGGGGAACTATGGCTACACCTTC
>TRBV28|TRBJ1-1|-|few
CASSWASGTVSPFF
-
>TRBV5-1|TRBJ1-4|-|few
CASSPDNGEKLFF
TGCGCCAGCTCCCCTGACAACGGTGAAAAACTGTTTTTT
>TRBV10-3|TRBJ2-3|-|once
CAISEGQSTDTQYF
TGTGCCATCAGTGAAGGACAGAGCACAGATACGCAGTATTTT
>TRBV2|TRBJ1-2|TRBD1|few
CASNRGTGYGYTF
TGTGCCAGCAACAGAGGGACAGGGTATGGCTACACCTTC
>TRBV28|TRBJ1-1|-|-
CASSLGGGAEAFF
TGTGCCAGCAGTTTAGGAGGCGGGGCAGAAGCTTTCTTT
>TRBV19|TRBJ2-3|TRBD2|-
CASRRLARGTDTQYF
TGTGCCAGTAGGCGACTAGCTCGAGGCACAGATACGCAGTATTTT
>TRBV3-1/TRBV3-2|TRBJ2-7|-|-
CASSRGGFQRYEQYF
TGTGCCAGCAGCCGCGGAGGCTTCCAGCGCTACGAGCAGTACTTC
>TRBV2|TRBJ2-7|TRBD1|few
CASSPGGTGGLIEYF
TGTGCCAGCAGTCCCGGTGGGACAGGGGGATTAATAGAGTACTTC
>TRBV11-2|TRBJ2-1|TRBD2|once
CASSVQREAHNEQFF
TGTGCCAGCAGTGTACAGCGGGAGGCCCACAATGAGCAGTTCTTC
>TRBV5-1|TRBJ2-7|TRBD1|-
CASSAGQGGYEQYF
TGCGCCAGCAGCGCTGGACAGGGAGGATACGAGCAGTACTTC
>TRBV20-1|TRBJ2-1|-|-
CSTSRGSYNEQFF
TGCAGTACTAGTCGCGGATCCTACAATGAGCAGTTCTTC
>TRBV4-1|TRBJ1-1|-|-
CASSQDPSFSTEAFF
TGCGCCAGCAGCCAAGATCCCTCTTTTTCCACTGAAGCTTTCTTT
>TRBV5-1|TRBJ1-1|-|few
CASSLVGGVNTEAFF
TGCGCCAGCAGCTTGGTGGGGGGTGTGAACACTGAAGCTTTCTTT
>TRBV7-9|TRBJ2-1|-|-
CASSRPLESSYNEQFF
TGTGCCAGCAGTCGCCCCCTCGAGTCCTCCTACAATGAGCAGTTCTTC
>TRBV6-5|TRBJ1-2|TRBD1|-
CASRADRASHGYTF
TGTGCCAGCAGGGCGGACAGGGCCTCCCATGGCTACACCTTC
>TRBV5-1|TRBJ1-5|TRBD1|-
CASSSSGTGGQPQHF
TGCGCCAGCAGCTCATCCGGGACAGGGGGCCAGCCCCAGCATTTT
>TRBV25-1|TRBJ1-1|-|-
CASRRTWDTEAFF
TGTGCCAGCAGGAGGACATGGGACACTGAAGCTTTCTTT
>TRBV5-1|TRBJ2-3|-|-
CASSPGSSDTQYF
TGCGCCAGCAGCCCCGGGAGTTCAGATACGCAGTATTTT
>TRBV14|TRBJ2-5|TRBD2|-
CASSRGLASQETQYF
TGTGCCAGCAGCCGGGGACTAGCGAGCCAAGAGACCCAGTACTTC
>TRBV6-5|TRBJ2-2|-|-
CASHGLANTGELFF
TGTGCCAGCCATGGACTCGCGAACACCGGGGAGCTGTTTTTT
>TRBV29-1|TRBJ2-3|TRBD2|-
CSVQGRGGRTDTQYF
TGCAGCGTTCAAGGGAGGGGCGGCCGCACAGATACGCAGTATTTT
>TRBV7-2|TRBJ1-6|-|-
CASSLSGGAYNSPLHF
TGTGCCAGCAGCTTGAGTGGGGGCGCATATAATTCACCCCTCCACTTT
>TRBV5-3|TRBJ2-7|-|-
CARSLIGQRYEQYF
TGTGCCAGAAGCTTGATAGGACAGAGGTACGAGCAGTACTTC
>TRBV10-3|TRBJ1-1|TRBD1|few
CAITIDRDVTEAFF
TGTGCCATCACCATCGACAGGGACGTCACTGAAGCTTTCTTT
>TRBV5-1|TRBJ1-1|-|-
CASSLATGNTEAFF
TGCGCCAGCAGCTTGGCTACGGGGAACACTGAAGCTTTCTTT
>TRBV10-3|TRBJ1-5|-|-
CAIRDDGKGGNQPQHF
TGTGCCATCAGGGATGACGGGAAGGGAGGCAATCAGCCCCAGCATTTT
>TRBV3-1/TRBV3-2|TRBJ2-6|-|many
CASSQVGHDGANVLTF
TGTGCCAGCAGCCAAGTTGGACATGATGGGGCCAACGTCCTGACTTTC
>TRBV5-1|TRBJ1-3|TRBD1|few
CASRLTGAGNTIYF
TGCGCCAGCAGACTCACAGGGGCTGGAAACACCATATATTTT
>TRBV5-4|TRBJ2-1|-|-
CASSLGQEYEQFF
TGTGCCAGCAGCTTGGGACAGGAATATGAGCAGTTCTTC
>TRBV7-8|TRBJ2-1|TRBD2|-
CASSLMVAGSSYNEQFF
TGTGCCAGCAGCTTGATGGTAGCGGGTAGCTCCTACAATGAGCAGTTCTTC
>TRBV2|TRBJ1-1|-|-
CASRIRGAGTEAFF
TGTGCCAGCAGGATACGGGGGGCGGGAACTGAAGCTTTCTTT
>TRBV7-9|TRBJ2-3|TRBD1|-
CASSSGTGGTDTQYF
TGTGCCAGCAGCTCAGGGACAGGGGGCACAGATACGCAGTATTTT
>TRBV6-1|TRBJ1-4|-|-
CASSEQGPYEKLFF
TGTGCCAGCAGTGAACAGGGGCCGTATGAAAAACTGTTTTTT
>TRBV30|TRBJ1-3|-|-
CAWSGAPYNLSGNTIYF
TGTGCCTGGAGTGGGGCACCATACAACCTCTCTGGAAACACCATATATTTT
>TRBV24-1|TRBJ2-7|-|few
CATSSSRGGNEQYF
TGTGCCACCAGTTCGAGTCGTGGAGGGAACGAGCAGTACTTC
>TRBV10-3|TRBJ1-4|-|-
CAISRQDNEKLFF
TGTGCCATCAGTCGACAGGATAATGAAAAACTGTTTTTT
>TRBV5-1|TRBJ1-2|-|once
CASSLDVRGTRYGYTF
TGCGCCAGCAGCTTGGATGTTAGGGGGACGAGGTATGGCTACACCTTC
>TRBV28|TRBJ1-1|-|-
CASSLLRIDTEAFF
TGTGCCAGCAGTTTGTTGCGTATAGACACTGAAGCTTTCTTT
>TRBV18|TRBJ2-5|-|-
CASSPPLQETQYF
TGTGCCAGCTCACCCCCCCTTCAAGAGACCCAGTACTTC
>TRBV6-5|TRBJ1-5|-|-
CASGGGNNQPQHF
TGTGCCAGCGGGGGGGGTAACAATCAGCCCCAGCATTTT
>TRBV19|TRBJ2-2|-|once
CASTPSPGELFF
TGTGCCAGTACCCCCTCCCCCGGGGAGCTGTTTTTT